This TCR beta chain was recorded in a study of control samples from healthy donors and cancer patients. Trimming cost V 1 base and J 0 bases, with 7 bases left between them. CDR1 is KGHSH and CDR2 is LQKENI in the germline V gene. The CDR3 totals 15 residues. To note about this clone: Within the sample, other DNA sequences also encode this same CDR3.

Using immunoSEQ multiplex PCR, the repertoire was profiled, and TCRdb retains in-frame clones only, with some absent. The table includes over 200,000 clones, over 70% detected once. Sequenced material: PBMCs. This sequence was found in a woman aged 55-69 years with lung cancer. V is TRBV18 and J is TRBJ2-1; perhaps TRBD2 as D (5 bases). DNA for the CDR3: TGTGCCAGCTCACCACAGGACTCCTCCTACAATGAGCAGTTCTTC. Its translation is CASSPQDSSYNEQFF.